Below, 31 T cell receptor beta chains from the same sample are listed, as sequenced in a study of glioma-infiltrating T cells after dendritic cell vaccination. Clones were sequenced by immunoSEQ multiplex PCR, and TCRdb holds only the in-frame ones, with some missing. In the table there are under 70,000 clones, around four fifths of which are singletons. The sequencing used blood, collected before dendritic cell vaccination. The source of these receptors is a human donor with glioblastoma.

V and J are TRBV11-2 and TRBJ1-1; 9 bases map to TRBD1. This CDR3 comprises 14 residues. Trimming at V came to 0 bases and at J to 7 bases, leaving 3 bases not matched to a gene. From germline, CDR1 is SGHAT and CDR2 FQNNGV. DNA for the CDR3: TGTGCCAGCAGCTTAGATGGGACAGGGTTTGAAGCTTTCTTT. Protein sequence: CASSLDGTGFEAFF.

CDR3 coding DNA: TGTGCCAGCAGCGCAACCCCGACAGGGCGGCAGTTCTTC. It encodes CASSATPTGRQFF. The chain has TRBV9 and TRBJ2-1; 7 positions match TRBD1. CDR1 and CDR2 from the germline V gene are SGDLS and YYNGEE. This CDR3 spans 13 amino acids. J gave up 12 bases and V 3 bases, and 9 bases lay outside the gene matches.

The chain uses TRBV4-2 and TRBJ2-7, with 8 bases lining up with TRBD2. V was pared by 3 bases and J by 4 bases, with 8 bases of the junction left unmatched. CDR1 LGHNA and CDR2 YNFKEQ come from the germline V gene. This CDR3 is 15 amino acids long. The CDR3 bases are TGTGCCAGCAGCCAGACCGGGACTAGAGTTTACGAGCAGTACTTC. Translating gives CASSQTGTRVYEQYF.

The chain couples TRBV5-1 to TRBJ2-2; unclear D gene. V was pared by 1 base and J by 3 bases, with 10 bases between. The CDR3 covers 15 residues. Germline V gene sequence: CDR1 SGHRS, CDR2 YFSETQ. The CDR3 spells CASSLSSGHTGELFF. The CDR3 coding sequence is TGCGCCAGCAGCTTGAGTTCCGGTCACACCGGGGAGCTGTTTTTT.

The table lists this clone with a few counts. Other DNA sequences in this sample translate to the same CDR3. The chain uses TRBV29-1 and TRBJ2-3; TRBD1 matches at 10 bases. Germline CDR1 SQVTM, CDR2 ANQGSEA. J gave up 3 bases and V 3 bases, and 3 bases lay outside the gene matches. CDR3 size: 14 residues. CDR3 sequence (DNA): TGCAGCGTTGAGGGACAGGGGTATACAGATACGCAGTATTTT. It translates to CSVEGQGYTDTQYF.

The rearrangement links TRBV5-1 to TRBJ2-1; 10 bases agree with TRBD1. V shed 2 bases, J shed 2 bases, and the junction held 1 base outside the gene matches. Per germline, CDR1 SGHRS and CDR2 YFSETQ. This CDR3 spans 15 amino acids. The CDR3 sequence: CASSFGQGAYNEQFF. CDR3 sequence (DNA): TGCGCCAGCAGCTTTGGACAGGGGGCCTACAATGAGCAGTTCTTC.

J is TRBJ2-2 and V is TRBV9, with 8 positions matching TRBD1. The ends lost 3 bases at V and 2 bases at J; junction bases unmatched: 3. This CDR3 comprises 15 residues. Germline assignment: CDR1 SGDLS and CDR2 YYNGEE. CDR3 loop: CASSEGTGNTGELFF. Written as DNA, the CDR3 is TGTGCCAGCAGCGAAGGGACAGGCAACACCGGGGAGCTGTTTTTT.

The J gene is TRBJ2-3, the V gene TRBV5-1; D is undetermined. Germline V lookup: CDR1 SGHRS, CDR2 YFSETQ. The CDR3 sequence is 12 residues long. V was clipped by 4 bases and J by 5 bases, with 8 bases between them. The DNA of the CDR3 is TGCGCCAGCAGCCTCTCCTTAGATACGCAGTATTTT. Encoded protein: CASSLSLDTQYF.

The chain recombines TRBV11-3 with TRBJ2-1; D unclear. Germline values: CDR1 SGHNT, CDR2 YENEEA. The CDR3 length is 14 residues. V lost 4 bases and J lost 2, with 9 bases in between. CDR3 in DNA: TGTGCCAGCAGCTCCTCCCCAGCCTACAATGAGCAGTTCTTC. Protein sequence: CASSSSPAYNEQFF.

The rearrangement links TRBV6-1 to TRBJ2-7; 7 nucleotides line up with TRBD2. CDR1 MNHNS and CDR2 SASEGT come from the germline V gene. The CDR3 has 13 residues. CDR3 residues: CTSGTEFSYEQYF. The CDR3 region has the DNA TGTACGAGCGGGACGGAGTTCTCCTACGAGCAGTACTTC.

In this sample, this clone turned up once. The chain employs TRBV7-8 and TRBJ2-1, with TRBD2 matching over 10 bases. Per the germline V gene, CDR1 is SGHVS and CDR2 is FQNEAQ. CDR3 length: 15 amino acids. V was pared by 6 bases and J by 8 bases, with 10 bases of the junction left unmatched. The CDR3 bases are TGTGCCAGCAGGAGGCGGAGCGGGGGGGCCGATGAGCAGTTCTTC. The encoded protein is CASRRRSGGADEQFF.

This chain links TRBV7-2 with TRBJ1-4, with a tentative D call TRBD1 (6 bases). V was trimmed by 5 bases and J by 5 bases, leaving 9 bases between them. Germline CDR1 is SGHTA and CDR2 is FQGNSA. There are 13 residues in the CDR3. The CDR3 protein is CASSAGQNEKLFF. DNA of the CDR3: TGTGCCAGCAGCGCCGGACAGAATGAAAAACTGTTTTTT.

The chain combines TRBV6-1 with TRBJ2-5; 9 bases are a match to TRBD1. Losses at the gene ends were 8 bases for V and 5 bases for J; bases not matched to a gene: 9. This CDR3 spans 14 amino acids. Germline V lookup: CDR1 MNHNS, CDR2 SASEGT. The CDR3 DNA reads TGTGCCAGCGGTTCCGGGACAGGGTACGAGACCCAGTACTTC. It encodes CASGSGTGYETQYF.

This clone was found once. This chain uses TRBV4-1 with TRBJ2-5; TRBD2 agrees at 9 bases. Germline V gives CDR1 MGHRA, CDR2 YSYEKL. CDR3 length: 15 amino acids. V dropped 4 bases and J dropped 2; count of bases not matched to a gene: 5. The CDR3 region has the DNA TGCGCCAGCAGCCCCCCCAGCGGGGGGCAAGAGACCCAGTACTTC. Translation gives CASSPPSGGQETQYF.

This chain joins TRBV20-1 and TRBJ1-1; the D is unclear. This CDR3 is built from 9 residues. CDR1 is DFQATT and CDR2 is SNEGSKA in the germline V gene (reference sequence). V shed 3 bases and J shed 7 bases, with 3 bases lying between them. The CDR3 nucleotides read TGCAGTGCTAGCGGTGAAGCTTTCTTT. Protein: CSASGEAFF.

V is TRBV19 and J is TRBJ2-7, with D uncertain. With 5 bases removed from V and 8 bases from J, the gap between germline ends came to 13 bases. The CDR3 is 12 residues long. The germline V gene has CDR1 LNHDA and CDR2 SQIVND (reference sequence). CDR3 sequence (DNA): TGTGCCAGTAGTCATCCGACGGGTAAGCAGTACTTC. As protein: CASSHPTGKQYF. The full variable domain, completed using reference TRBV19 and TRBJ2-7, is DGGITQSPKYLFRKEGQNVTLSCEQNLNHDAMYWYRQDPGQGLRLIYYSQIVNDFQKGDIAEGYSVSREKKESFPLTVTSAQKNPTAFYLCASSHPTGKQYFGPGTRLTVT.

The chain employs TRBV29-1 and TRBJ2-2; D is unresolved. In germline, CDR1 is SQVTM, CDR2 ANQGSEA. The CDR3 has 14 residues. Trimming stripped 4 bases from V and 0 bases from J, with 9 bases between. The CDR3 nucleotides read TGCAGCGTTGGGGCCGCTACGAACACCGGGGAGCTGTTTTTT. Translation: CSVGAATNTGELFF.

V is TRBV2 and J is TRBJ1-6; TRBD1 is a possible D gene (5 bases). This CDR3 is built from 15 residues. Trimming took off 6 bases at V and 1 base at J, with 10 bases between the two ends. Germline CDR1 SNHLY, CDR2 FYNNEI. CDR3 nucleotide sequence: TGTGCCAGCAGCCTAGGGGTGTCCTATAATTCACCCCTCCACTTT. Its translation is CASSLGVSYNSPLHF. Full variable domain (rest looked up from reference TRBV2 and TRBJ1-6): EPEVTQTPSHQVTQMGQEVILRCVPISNHLYFYWYRQILGQKVEFLVSFYNNEISEKSEIFDDQFSVERPDGSNFTLKIRSTKLEDSAMYFCASSLGVSYNSPLHFGNGTRLTVT.

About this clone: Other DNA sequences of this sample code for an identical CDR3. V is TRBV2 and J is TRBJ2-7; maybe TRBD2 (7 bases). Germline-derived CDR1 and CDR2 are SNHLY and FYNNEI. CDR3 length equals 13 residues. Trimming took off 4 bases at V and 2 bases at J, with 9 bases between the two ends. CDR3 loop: CASSVGGPYEQYF. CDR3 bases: TGTGCCAGCAGTGTCGGGGGGCCCTACGAGCAGTACTTC.

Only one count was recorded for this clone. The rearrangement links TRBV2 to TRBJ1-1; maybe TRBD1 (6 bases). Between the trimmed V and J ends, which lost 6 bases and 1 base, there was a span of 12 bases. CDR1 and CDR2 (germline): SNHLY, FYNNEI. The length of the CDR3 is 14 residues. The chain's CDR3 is CASRGARRNTEAFF. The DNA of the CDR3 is TGTGCCAGCAGGGGGGCCCGGCGGAACACTGAAGCTTTCTTT.

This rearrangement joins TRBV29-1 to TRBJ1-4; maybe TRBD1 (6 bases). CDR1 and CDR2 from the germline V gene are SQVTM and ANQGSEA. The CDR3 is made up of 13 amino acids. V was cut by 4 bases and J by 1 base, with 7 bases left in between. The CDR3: CSVVGGTNEKLFF. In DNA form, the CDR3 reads TGCAGCGTTGTAGGGGGAACTAATGAAAAACTGTTTTTT.

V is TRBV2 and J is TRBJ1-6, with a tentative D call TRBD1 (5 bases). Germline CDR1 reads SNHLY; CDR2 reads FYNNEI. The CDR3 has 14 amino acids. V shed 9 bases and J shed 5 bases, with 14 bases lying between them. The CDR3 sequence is CARKEQGDNSPLHF. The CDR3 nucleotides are TGTGCCAGGAAAGAGCAGGGCGATAATTCACCCCTCCACTTT. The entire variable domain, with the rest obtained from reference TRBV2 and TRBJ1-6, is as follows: EPEVTQTPSHQVTQMGQEVILRCVPISNHLYFYWYRQILGQKVEFLVSFYNNEISEKSEIFDDQFSVERPDGSNFTLKIRSTKLEDSAMYFCARKEQGDNSPLHFGNGTRLTVT.

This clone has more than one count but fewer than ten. This CDR3 is CASSIGQGYQPQHF. The CDR3 region has the DNA TGTGCCAGTAGTATAGGACAGGGCTATCAGCCCCAGCATTTT. This chain connects TRBV19 to TRBJ1-5; TRBD1 aligns across 7 bases. Germline V CDR1 and CDR2: LNHDA, SQIVND (reference sequence). The V segment lost 1 base and the J segment 5 bases; nucleotides outside the gene matches: 2. CDR3 length: 14 residues.

This CDR3 is CATSTGYTEAFF. The DNA for the CDR3 is TGTGCCACTTCAACAGGTTACACTGAAGCTTTCTTT. This chain uses TRBV28 with TRBJ1-1, with a tentative D call TRBD1 (5 bases). The V end lost 10 bases, the J end lost 3 bases, and 12 bases lay between the germline ends. CDR1 and CDR2 from the germline V gene are MDHEN and SYDVKM. The CDR3 spans 12 residues. The complete variable domain, with remaining parts taken from reference TRBV28 and TRBJ1-1, reads DVKVTQSSRYLVKRTGEKVFLECVQDMDHENMFWYRQDPGLGLRLIYFSYDVKMKEKGDIPEGYSVSREKKERFSLILESASTNQTSMYLCATSTGYTEAFFGQGTRLTVV.

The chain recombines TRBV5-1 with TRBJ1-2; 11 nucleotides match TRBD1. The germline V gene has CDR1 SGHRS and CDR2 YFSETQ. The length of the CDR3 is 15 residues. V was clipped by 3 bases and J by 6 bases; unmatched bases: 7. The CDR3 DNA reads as TGCGCCAGCAGCTCGGACAGGGGGCGATACAATGGCTACACCTTC. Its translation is CASSSDRGRYNGYTF.

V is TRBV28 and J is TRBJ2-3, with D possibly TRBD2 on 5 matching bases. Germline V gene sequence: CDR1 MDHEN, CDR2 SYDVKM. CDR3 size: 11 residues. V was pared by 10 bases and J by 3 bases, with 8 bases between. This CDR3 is CATRGTDTQYF. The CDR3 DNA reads TGTGCCACCCGAGGGACAGATACGCAGTATTTT. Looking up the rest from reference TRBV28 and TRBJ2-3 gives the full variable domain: DVKVTQSSRYLVKRTGEKVFLECVQDMDHENMFWYRQDPGLGLRLIYFSYDVKMKEKGDIPEGYSVSREKKERFSLILESASTNQTSMYLCATRGTDTQYFGPGTRLTVL.

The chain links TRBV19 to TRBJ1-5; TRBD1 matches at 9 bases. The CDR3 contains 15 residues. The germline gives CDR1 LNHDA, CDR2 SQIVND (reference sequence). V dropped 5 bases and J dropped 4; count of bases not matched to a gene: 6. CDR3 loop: CASSWGQGLNQPQHF. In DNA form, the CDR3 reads TGTGCCAGTAGTTGGGGACAGGGTCTGAATCAGCCCCAGCATTTT.

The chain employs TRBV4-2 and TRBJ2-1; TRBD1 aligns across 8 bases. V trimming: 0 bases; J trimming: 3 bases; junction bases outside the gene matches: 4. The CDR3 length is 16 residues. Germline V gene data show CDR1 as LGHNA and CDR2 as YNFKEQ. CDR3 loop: CASSQDFDRGYNEQFF. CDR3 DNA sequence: TGTGCCAGCAGCCAAGATTTCGACAGGGGCTACAATGAGCAGTTCTTC.

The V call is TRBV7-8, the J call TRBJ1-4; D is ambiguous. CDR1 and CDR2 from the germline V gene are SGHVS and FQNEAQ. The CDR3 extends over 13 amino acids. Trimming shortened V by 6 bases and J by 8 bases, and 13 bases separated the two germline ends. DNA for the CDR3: TGTGCCAGCAGTTTTTTGACGGGAGAAAAACTGTTTTTT. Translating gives CASSFLTGEKLFF.

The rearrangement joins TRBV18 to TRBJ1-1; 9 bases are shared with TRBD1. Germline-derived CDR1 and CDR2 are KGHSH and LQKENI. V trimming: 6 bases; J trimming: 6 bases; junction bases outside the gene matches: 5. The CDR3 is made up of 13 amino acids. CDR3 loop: CASSLGQGAEAFF. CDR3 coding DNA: TGTGCCAGCTCCCTGGGACAGGGAGCTGAAGCTTTCTTT.

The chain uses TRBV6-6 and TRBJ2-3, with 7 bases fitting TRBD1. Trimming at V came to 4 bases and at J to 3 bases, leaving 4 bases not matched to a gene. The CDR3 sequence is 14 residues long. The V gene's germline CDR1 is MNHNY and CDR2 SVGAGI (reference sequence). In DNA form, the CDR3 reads TGTGCCAGCAGTTTTAGCAGGGGGACAGATACGCAGTATTTT. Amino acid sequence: CASSFSRGTDTQYF.